Shown below are 24 T cell receptor beta chains from a single sample sequenced in a study of OX40 agonist ivuxolimab in advanced cancers. The library came from the immunoSEQ multiplex PCR assay. TCRdb took over this immuneACCESS table, retaining in-frame rearrangements with V and J assigned. Such tables are incomplete; in checked studies, under half of the missing clones stem from an unresolved V gene, and the remainder is unexplained. Within this sample are approximately 99,000 clones, with approximately 90% of them counted one time only. The top ten clones comprise about 0.67% of the sample. This specimen consisted of CD4+ or CD8+ T cells sorted from blood, obtained in a trial of the OX40 agonist ivuxolimab. Receptors originate from an adult with an advanced solid tumor such as melanoma, head and neck, liver or kidney cancer.

The chain recombines TRBV18 with TRBJ2-7; D perhaps matches TRBD1 (5 bases). Germline V gene lookup returns CDR1 KGHSH and CDR2 LQKENI. The CDR3 runs 15 residues. V lost 5 bases and J lost 6, with 20 bases in between. Written as DNA, the CDR3 is TGTGCCAGCTCAAGGACATTAGGCCGAGCTCCCGAGCAGTACTTC. It codes for CASSRTLGRAPEQYF.

This chain uses TRBV27 with TRBJ2-6; D ambiguous. In germline, CDR1 is MNHEY, CDR2 SMNVEV (reference sequence). The CDR3 contains 13 residues. The V gene lost 8 bases and the J gene lost 4 bases, with 9 bases spanning the gap. CDR3 in DNA: TGTGCCAGCGGCTCGCAAGGGGCCAACGTCCTGACTTTC. This codes for CASGSQGANVLTF.

The chain is built from TRBV2 and TRBJ2-5; 11 nucleotides line up with TRBD1. Losses at the gene ends were 8 bases for V and 5 bases for J; bases not matched to a gene: 7. The CDR3 runs 14 residues. Per germline, CDR1 SNHLY and CDR2 FYNNEI. CDR3 protein: CASHLRTGGETQYF. Written as DNA, the CDR3 is TGTGCCAGCCACCTACGGACAGGGGGCGAGACCCAGTACTTC.

The rearrangement uses TRBV7-3 and TRBJ2-2; D remains unclear. Per the germline V gene, CDR1 is SGHTA and CDR2 is FQGTGA. Trimming left V 5 bases short and J 4 bases short, with 8 bases between. This CDR3 spans 13 amino acids. CDR3 sequence reads: CASSPLPTGELFF. The CDR3 coding sequence is TGTGCCAGCAGCCCCCTTCCCACCGGGGAGCTGTTTTTT. Using reference TRBV7-3 and TRBJ2-2 for the parts outside the CDR3, the full variable domain is GAGVSQTPSNKVTEKGKYVELRCDPISGHTALYWYRQSLGQGPEFLIYFQGTGAADDSGLPNDRFFAVRPEGSVSTLKIQRTERGDSAVYLCASSPLPTGELFFGEGSRLTVL.

The count of this clone is one. This chain connects TRBV7-3 to TRBJ2-3; the match to TRBD2 covers 9 bases. Germline V gene lookup returns CDR1 SGHTA and CDR2 FQGTGA. The V gene end was trimmed by 3 bases and the J gene end by 2 bases; junction bases not matched to a gene: 6. There are 16 residues in the CDR3. For the CDR3, the DNA is TGTGCCAGCAGCTTGGGCCTAGCGGGACACACAGATACGCAGTATTTT. It yields the protein CASSLGLAGHTDTQYF.

The J gene is TRBJ2-7, the V gene TRBV9, with D perhaps TRBD2 (5 bases). Germline V gives CDR1 SGDLS, CDR2 YYNGEE. V was clipped by 4 bases and J by 6 bases, with 17 bases between them. CDR3 length: 14 amino acids. CDR3 residues: CASSPEERGPEQYF. The CDR3 DNA sequence: TGTGCCAGCAGCCCGGAGGAGAGAGGCCCCGAGCAGTACTTC.

This clone was observed once. This rearrangement joins TRBV5-1 to TRBJ2-7; 10 bases are a match to TRBD2. V trimming: 0 bases; J trimming: 5 bases; junction bases outside the gene matches: 14. The CDR3 runs to 18 residues. Germline V gene sequence: CDR1 SGHRS, CDR2 YFSETQ. The CDR3 DNA follows: TGCGCCAGCAGCTTGGTGGGGCTCAAGCGGGGGGGCTTGGACGAGCAGTACTTC. This sequence encodes CASSLVGLKRGGLDEQYF. Full variable domain (rest looked up from reference TRBV5-1 and TRBJ2-7): KAGVTQTPRYLIKTRGQQVTLSCSPISGHRSVSWYQQTPGQGLQFLFEYFSETQRNKGNFPGRFSGRQFSNSRSEMNVSTLELGDSALYLCASSLVGLKRGGLDEQYFGPGTRLTVT.

The V and J genes are TRBV6-6 and TRBJ1-2; D possibly corresponds to TRBD1 (6 bases). This CDR3 has 11 amino acids. Germline V lookup: CDR1 MNHNY, CDR2 SVGAGI (reference sequence). This chain's CDR3 is CATGTSYGYTF. The CDR3 bases are TGTGCTACCGGGACATCTTATGGCTACACCTTC.

V is TRBV18 and J is TRBJ1-3; the D is unclear. The ends were cut back, 2 bases at V and 0 bases at J, with 8 bases in the middle. The CDR3 runs 15 residues. Looked up from germline, CDR1 is KGHSH and CDR2 is LQKENI. CDR3 nucleotides: TGTGCCAGCTCACCATCCAGGCACTCTGGAAACACCATATATTTT. Translated: CASSPSRHSGNTIYF.

The chain joins TRBV30 to TRBJ2-2; D is ambiguous. The CDR3 has 11 amino acids. Germline CDR1 and CDR2: GTSNPN and SVGIG (reference sequence). Trimming took off 3 bases at V and 7 bases at J, with 6 bases between the two ends. CDR3 sequence reads: CAWRAIGELFF. In DNA form, the CDR3 reads TGTGCCTGGAGGGCTATCGGGGAGCTGTTTTTT.

A single count supports this clone. CDR3 coding DNA: TGCGCCAGCAGGCCCGCGGAGTACTCCTACAATGAGCAGTTCTTC. Its protein is CASRPAEYSYNEQFF. The chain has TRBV4-1 and TRBJ2-1, with D unclear. This CDR3 comprises 15 residues. Germline-derived CDR1 and CDR2 are MGHRA and YSYEKL. V lost 6 bases to trimming and J lost 0 bases, with 12 bases between them.

CDR3 amino acids: CASSGGRTVSNQPQHF. Written as DNA, the CDR3 is TGTGCCAGCAGTGGAGGGAGGACAGTTAGCAATCAGCCCCAGCATTTT. The chain couples TRBV6-1 to TRBJ1-5, with D perhaps TRBD1 (6 bases). The V gene's germline CDR1 is MNHNS and CDR2 SASEGT. V was shortened by 4 bases and J by 0 bases, with 13 bases between the two germline ends. This CDR3 region has 16 residues.

The chain carries TRBV19 and TRBJ2-3; 9 positions match TRBD1. Trimming removed 7 bases from V and 3 bases from J; junction bases left unmatched: 8. CDR3 size: 15 residues. Germline lookup yields CDR1 LNHDA and CDR2 SQIVND (reference sequence). The CDR3 protein is CASKDRGKSTDTQYF. CDR3 coding DNA: TGTGCCAGTAAAGACAGGGGGAAAAGTACAGATACGCAGTATTTT.

This clone was seen a single time. The V and J genes are TRBV19 and TRBJ1-3; D ambiguous. The germline gives CDR1 LNHDA, CDR2 SQIVND (reference sequence). V was shortened by 5 bases and J by 4 bases, with 12 bases between the two germline ends. The CDR3 runs to 14 residues. The CDR3 DNA sequence: TGTGCCAGTAGTGCCTCAACAGCCGGAAACACCATATATTTT. This sequence encodes CASSASTAGNTIYF.

The chain carries TRBV7-2 and TRBJ2-3, with TRBD1 matching over 7 bases. Germline CDR1 SGHTA, CDR2 FQGNSA. V shed 6 bases, J shed 4 bases, and the junction held 7 bases outside the gene matches. This CDR3 comprises 14 residues. The CDR3 nucleotides are TGTGCCAGCAGGGATGGACAGGTTGCAGATACGCAGTATTTT. It yields the protein CASRDGQVADTQYF.

The genes are TRBV12-5 and TRBJ1-3, with 9 bases matching TRBD1. The V gene's germline CDR1 is LGHNT and CDR2 FRNRAP. The CDR3 has 17 amino acids. Trimming took 1 base from V and 1 from J; bases not matched to a gene: 5. The CDR3 protein is CASGLDGTGRSGNTIYF. For the CDR3, the DNA is TGTGCTAGTGGTTTGGACGGGACAGGGCGATCTGGAAACACCATATATTTT.

V is TRBV2 and J is TRBJ2-3, with 9 bases matching TRBD2. CDR3 length: 12 residues. Germline CDR1 and CDR2: SNHLY and FYNNEI. The CDR3 DNA sequence: TGTGTCTACTCGGGACTAGCAAATACGCAGTATTTT. Encoded protein: CVYSGLANTQYF.

The V and J genes are TRBV4-2 and TRBJ2-3; no firm D call. From germline, CDR1 is LGHNA and CDR2 YNFKEQ. The CDR3 extends over 14 amino acids. The V end was cut by 0 bases, the J end by 6 bases, with 10 bases between. The CDR3 sequence is CASSQDSAGDTQYF. CDR3 sequence (DNA): TGTGCCAGCAGCCAAGACTCCGCCGGGGATACGCAGTATTTT.

The genes are TRBV19 and TRBJ1-5; the match to TRBD1 covers 7 bases. The CDR3 runs 18 residues. Trimming cost V 0 bases and J 3 bases; bases outside gene matches: 11. Germline CDR1 is LNHDA and CDR2 is SQIVND (reference sequence). The CDR3 reads CASSIERGPTGHNQPQHF. The CDR3 nucleotides are TGTGCCAGTAGTATAGAGAGGGGGCCGACAGGGCACAATCAGCCCCAGCATTTT.

The table lists this clone with a count of one. The chain combines TRBV5-4 with TRBJ1-6; TRBD1 matches at 7 bases. This CDR3 region has 15 residues. V dropped 1 base and J dropped 7; count of bases not matched to a gene: 5. Germline V lookup: CDR1 SGHNT, CDR2 YYREEE (reference sequence). Written as DNA, the CDR3 is TGTGCCAGCAGCTTGCCTCAGGGGGAAAATTCACCCCTCCACTTT. The encoded protein is CASSLPQGENSPLHF. Full variable domain (missing parts from reference TRBV5-4 and TRBJ1-6): ETGVTQSPTHLIKTRGQQVTLRCSSQSGHNTVSWYQQALGQGPQFIFQYYREEENGRGNFPPRFSGLQFPNYSSELNVNALELDDSALYLCASSLPQGENSPLHFGNGTRLTVT.

The chain carries TRBV2 and TRBJ2-3, with 10 bases that match TRBD1. Unmatched junction bases numbered 6, after V lost 6 bases and J lost 3 bases. The germline gives CDR1 SNHLY, CDR2 FYNNEI. This CDR3 spans 15 amino acids. The CDR3 coding sequence is TGTGCCAGCAGGCCGACGGGACAGGGGACAGATACGCAGTATTTT. Translated: CASRPTGQGTDTQYF.

This chain connects TRBV5-1 to TRBJ2-5, with 9 bases matching TRBD1. Germline values: CDR1 SGHRS, CDR2 YFSETQ. The CDR3 extends over 14 amino acids. The V segment lost 7 bases and the J segment 5 bases; nucleotides outside the gene matches: 9. The DNA for the CDR3 is TGCGCCAGCGGGTTCGGACAGGGGATCGAGACCCAGTACTTC. This translates into CASGFGQGIETQYF. Full variable domain (remainder filled in from reference TRBV5-1 and TRBJ2-5): KAGVTQTPRYLIKTRGQQVTLSCSPISGHRSVSWYQQTPGQGLQFLFEYFSETQRNKGNFPGRFSGRQFSNSRSEMNVSTLELGDSALYLCASGFGQGIETQYFGPGTRLLVL.

The chain couples TRBV2 to TRBJ1-5, with D perhaps TRBD1 (6 bases). Germline V CDR1 and CDR2: SNHLY, FYNNEI. This CDR3 has 17 amino acids. CDR3 residues: CANQEGGPTGSNQPQHF. The CDR3 region has the DNA TGTGCGAACCAAGAGGGGGGACCGACTGGTAGCAATCAGCCCCAGCATTTT.

The J gene is TRBJ2-7, the V gene TRBV9; 8 bases fit TRBD2. J gave up 2 bases and V 4 bases, and 2 bases lay outside the gene matches. Germline V CDR1 and CDR2: SGDLS, YYNGEE. The CDR3 totals 13 residues. This CDR3 reads CASSRGGPYEQYF. The CDR3, as DNA: TGTGCCAGCAGCCGGGGGGGCCCCTACGAGCAGTACTTC. The variable domain in full, completed from reference TRBV9 and TRBJ2-7, reads DSGVTQTPKHLITATGQRVTLRCSPRSGDLSVYWYQQSLDQGLQFLIQYYNGEERAKGNILERFSAQQFPDLHSELNLSSLELGDSALYFCASSRGGPYEQYFGPGTRLTVT.